This TCR beta chain derives from a study of PD-L1 blockade in urothelial cancer. Looking at the study overall: About 90% of the roughly 29 patients were men who had bladder-origin urothelial cancer. Blood samples had a median of 141,255 T cells, 83,000 or so unique TCRs, and clonality roughly 0.088.

Using immunoSEQ multiplex PCR, the repertoire was profiled, and TCRdb retains in-frame clones only, with some absent. The sample shows around 30,000 clones, around 84% of them seen only once. The CDR3 contains 12 residues. The germline V gene encodes CDR1 GTSNPN and CDR2 SVGIG (reference sequence). Deletions cut 0 bases from V and 2 bases from J, with 5 bases between. In its sample, this clone was seen a few times. The time point: peripheral blood 6 weeks after treatment start. All patients handed over anywhere from 1 to 8 samples, pretreatment and on-treatment. The receptor comes from a man in his sixties or seventies with urothelial cancer. This chain links TRBV30 with TRBJ2-7; D not resolved. The source was PBMCs, collected around atezolizumab (anti-PD-L1) treatment. CDR3 sequence reads: CAWSVSAYEQYF. CDR3 sequence (DNA): TGTGCCTGGAGTGTGAGTGCCTACGAGCAGTACTTC.